The entry that follows covers one T cell receptor (beta chain) sequence. No antigen is known for it. Blood was sampled at baseline, cycle 4 day 1, and cycle 7 day 1. This specimen comes from a study of OX40 agonist ivuxolimab in advanced cancers. Study at large: Administration of intravenous ivuxolimab to patients occurred every 2 weeks at 0.01 to 10 mg/kg.

Generated by immunoSEQ multiplex PCR, the TCRdb table keeps only in-frame clones and is missing some. The sample contains 36,000 or so clones, around 77% of which appear only once. Overall study results and limits: Still undetermined is the antigen specificity of the expanded peripheral T cells. At 0.1 to 3.0 mg/kg, clonal expansion of CD4+ and CD8+ blood T cells had occurred by week 6.

The sample here was CD4+ or CD8+ T cells sorted from blood, taken in a trial of the OX40 agonist ivuxolimab. The clonotype was recovered from an adult with an advanced solid tumor such as melanoma, head and neck, liver or kidney cancer.

The CDR3 nucleotides read TGTGCCAGCAGTCCCCCCCAGGGAGAGTTTCAGCCCCAGCATTTT. Encoded protein: CASSPPQGEFQPQHF. J is TRBJ1-5 and V is TRBV28, with a tentative D call TRBD1 (5 bases). The CDR3 runs to 15 residues. The germline V and J ends were trimmed by 5 bases and 6 bases, with 17 bases remaining between them. The germline V gene has CDR1 MDHEN and CDR2 SYDVKM.